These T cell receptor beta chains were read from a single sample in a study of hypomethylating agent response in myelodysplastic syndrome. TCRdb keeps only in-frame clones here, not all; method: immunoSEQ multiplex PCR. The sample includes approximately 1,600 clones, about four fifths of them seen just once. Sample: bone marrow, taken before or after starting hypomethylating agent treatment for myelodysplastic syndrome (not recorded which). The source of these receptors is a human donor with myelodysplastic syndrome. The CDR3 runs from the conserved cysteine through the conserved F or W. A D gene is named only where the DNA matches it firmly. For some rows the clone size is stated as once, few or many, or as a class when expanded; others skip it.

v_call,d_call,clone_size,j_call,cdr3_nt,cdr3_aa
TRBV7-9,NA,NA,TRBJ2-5,TGTGCCAGCACCACCCCTGAATCGGCGGACAACCAAGAGACCCAGTACTTC,CASTTPESADNQETQYF
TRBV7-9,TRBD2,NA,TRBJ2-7,TGTGCCAGCAGCAAGGGACTCCTAGCGGGTAACTCCTACGAGCAGTACTTC,CASSKGLLAGNSYEQYF
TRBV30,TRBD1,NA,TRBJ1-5,TGTGCCTGGAGTGTACAGGGGGGCCGGATCGCTATGAGCAATCAGCCCCAGCATTTT,CAWSVQGGRIAMSNQPQHF
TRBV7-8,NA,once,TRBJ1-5,TGTGCCAGCAGCTTCTCCCAGCAACACAGCAATCAGCCCCAGCATTTT,CASSFSQQHSNQPQHF
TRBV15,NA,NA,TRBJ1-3,TGTGCCACCAGCGCTCTTAGGAACACCATATATTTT,CATSALRNTIYF
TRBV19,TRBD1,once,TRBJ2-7,TGTGCCAGTAGACGTGGACAGGGGTCCTACGAGCAGTACTTC,CASRRGQGSYEQYF
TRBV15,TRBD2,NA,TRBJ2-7,TGTGCCACCAGCAGATCCCGGACTAGCTCCTACGAGCAGTACTTC,CATSRSRTSSYEQYF
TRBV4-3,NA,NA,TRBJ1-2,TGCGCCAGCAGCCAAGAAGGGCAGGGGCGCATCTATGGCTACACCTTC,CASSQEGQGRIYGYTF
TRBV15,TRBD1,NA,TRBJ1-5,TGTGCCACCAGCGGGGGACAGAATAGCAATCAGCCCCAGCATTTT,CATSGGQNSNQPQHF
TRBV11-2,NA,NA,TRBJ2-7,TGTGCCAGCAGCTTAGCCCACAGGTTCTACGAGCAGTACTTC,CASSLAHRFYEQYF
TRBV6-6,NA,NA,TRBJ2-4,TGTGCCACGGGCCAGGCCGCCCAAAACATTCAGTACTTC,CATGQAAQNIQYF
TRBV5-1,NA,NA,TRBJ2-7,TGCGCCAGCAGCCACCGGAGGACCTACGAGCAGTACTTC,CASSHRRTYEQYF
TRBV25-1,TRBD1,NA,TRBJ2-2,TGTGCCAGCATTGGGACAGGGGATCTCACCGGGGAGCTGTTTTTT,CASIGTGDLTGELFF
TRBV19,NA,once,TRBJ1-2,TGTGCCAGTAGTATAGGCCCGGACTATGGCTACACCTTC,CASSIGPDYGYTF
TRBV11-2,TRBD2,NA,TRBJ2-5,TGTGCCAGCAGCTACCTAGCGGGGGGGCCGGAGACCCAGTACTTC,CASSYLAGGPETQYF
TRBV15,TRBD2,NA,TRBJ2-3,TGTGCCACCAGCAGAGATCGTGGAGCTAGCGGGGGGGCCCTGCATACGCAGTATTTT,CATSRDRGASGGALHTQYF
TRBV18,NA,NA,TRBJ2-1,TGTGCCAGCTCACCACCTAGTAACTCCTACAATGAGCAGTTCTTC,CASSPPSNSYNEQFF
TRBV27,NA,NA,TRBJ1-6,TGTGCCAGCAGTCTGCAGGGTCATAATTCACCCCTCCACTTT,CASSLQGHNSPLHF
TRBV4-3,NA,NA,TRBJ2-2,TGCGCCAGCAGCCAAGAGGATTGGACCGGGGAGCTGTTTTTT,CASSQEDWTGELFF
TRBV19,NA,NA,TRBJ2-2,TGTGCCAGTAGTGCCCCAGGGGACGTTGGCTACGGGGAGCTGTTTTTT,CASSAPGDVGYGELFF
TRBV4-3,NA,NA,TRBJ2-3,TGCGCCAGCAGCCGCCAAGCAGATACGCAGTATTTT,CASSRQADTQYF
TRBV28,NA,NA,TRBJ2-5,TGTGCCAGCAGTTTATTAACGGGGGCGGGGACCCAGTACTTC,CASSLLTGAGTQYF
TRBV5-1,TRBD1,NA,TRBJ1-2,TGCGCCAGCAGACAGGGACAGTTCTATGGCTACACCTTC,CASRQGQFYGYTF
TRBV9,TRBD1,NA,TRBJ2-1,TGTGCCAGCAGCACCTCAGGACAGGGCACGGGTAATGAGCAGTTCTTC,CASSTSGQGTGNEQFF
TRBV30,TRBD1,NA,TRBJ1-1,TGTGCCTGGAAACAACAGGTCGGTGGGACAGGGGCAGGGAACACTGAAGCTTTCTTT,CAWKQQVGGTGAGNTEAFF
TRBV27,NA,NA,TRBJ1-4,TGTGCCAGCAGACTTTTGGGCTTTGGAGCCACAACTAATGAAAAACTGTTTTTT,CASRLLGFGATTNEKLFF
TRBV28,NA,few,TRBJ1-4,TGTGCCAGCAGTTTAGGTCGGGACCCCGAGGGAAAACTGTTTTTT,CASSLGRDPEGKLFF
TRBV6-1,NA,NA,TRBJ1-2,TGTGCCAGCAGTGATGTAGCAGTCTCAAACTATGGCTACACCTTC,CASSDVAVSNYGYTF
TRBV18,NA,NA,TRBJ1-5,TGTGCCAGCTCACCACCTTCCTCTGGCAGCAATCAGCCCCAGCATTTT,CASSPPSSGSNQPQHF
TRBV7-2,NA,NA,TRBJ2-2,TGTGCCAGCAGCTTAGGCACTAGCAAGAACACCGGGGAGCTGTTTTTT,CASSLGTSKNTGELFF
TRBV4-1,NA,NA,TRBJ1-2,TGCGCCAGCAGCCAACAAAGGGCCGATGGTGGCTACACCTTC,CASSQQRADGGYTF
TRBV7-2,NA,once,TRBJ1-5,TGTGCCAGCAGCTTAGGGTCAGGGAACGTAGCCGGTTGGCCCCAGCATTTT,CASSLGSGNVAGWPQHF
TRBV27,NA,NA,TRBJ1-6,TGTGCCAGCAGTTCCCCCTCACGGGGTGGTGTAAATTCACCCCTCCACTTT,CASSSPSRGGVNSPLHF
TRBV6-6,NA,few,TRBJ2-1,TGTGCCAGCACCCTCCGGGGTGAGCAGTTCTTC,CASTLRGEQFF
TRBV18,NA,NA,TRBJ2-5,TGTGCCAGCTCATGGTCACGGGGAGAGACCCAGTACTTC,CASSWSRGETQYF
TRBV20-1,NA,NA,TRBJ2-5,TGCAGTGCAGGCCGCCAAGAGACCCGGTACTTC,CSAGRQETRYF
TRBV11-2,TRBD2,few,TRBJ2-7,TGTGCCAGCAGCTTTCTAGCGGGAGCTAGCGAGCAGTACTTC,CASSFLAGASEQYF
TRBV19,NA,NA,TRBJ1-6,TGTGCCAGTAGTATAGAGGTTGAGGGTAATTCACCCCTCCACTTT,CASSIEVEGNSPLHF
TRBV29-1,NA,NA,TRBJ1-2,TGCAGCGTCCGGGACGCGTCTATGGTTTGCACCTTC,CSVRDASMVCTF
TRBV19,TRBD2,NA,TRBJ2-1,TGTGCCAGTAGTATGCCGTCGAGCGGGAGTCTTCCCAATGAGCAGTTCTTC,CASSMPSSGSLPNEQFF
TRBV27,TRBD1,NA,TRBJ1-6,TGTGCCAGCAGTGCCGGACAGGGCGGCAATTCACCCCTCCACTTT,CASSAGQGGNSPLHF
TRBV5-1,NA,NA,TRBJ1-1,TGCGCCAGCAGCTTGGGCAGGGACACTGAAGCTTTCTTT,CASSLGRDTEAFF
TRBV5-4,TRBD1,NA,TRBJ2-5,TGTGCCAGCAGCTTGGCCGGGACAGGGGGGCAGACCCAGTACTTC,CASSLAGTGGQTQYF
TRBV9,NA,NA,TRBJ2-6,TGTGCCAGCAGCGTAGGACAGATAAGCTCTGGGGCCAACGTCCTGACTTTC,CASSVGQISSGANVLTF